The source of this TCR beta chain is a study of early stage breast cancer tumors. Overall study: Of fewer than 20 invasive breast tumors, about a dozen were hormone receptor-positive, HER2-negative. Under 10 ER+/PR+/HER2- tumors were invasive ductal; a few were invasive lobular.

Sequencing used immunoSEQ multiplex PCR; TCRdb keeps in-frame clones, though not all of them. There are 25,000 to 35,000 clones in the sample; less than 75% occur only once, and 7.5% to 9.5% lies in the top ten. About 17-55 mg of tumor tissue was diced per sample. Worth noting for this clone: What it recognizes is unknown.

Broader study findings: Comparing each tissue with blood distinguished tumor from normal in most of the 16 patients.

The receptor was isolated from a person between 50 and 60 years old with breast cancer. Sample: breast tumor tissue.

CDR3 bases: TGCGCCAGCAGCTTGGCGGAGGGGGCAGGCGGCTACACCTTC. Residues: CASSLAEGAGGYTF. The chain couples TRBV5-1 to TRBJ1-2; 7 bases map to TRBD1. The CDR3 loop spans 14 amino acids. Looked up from germline, CDR1 is SGHRS and CDR2 is YFSETQ. J gave up 8 bases and V 0 bases, and 7 bases lay outside the gene matches.